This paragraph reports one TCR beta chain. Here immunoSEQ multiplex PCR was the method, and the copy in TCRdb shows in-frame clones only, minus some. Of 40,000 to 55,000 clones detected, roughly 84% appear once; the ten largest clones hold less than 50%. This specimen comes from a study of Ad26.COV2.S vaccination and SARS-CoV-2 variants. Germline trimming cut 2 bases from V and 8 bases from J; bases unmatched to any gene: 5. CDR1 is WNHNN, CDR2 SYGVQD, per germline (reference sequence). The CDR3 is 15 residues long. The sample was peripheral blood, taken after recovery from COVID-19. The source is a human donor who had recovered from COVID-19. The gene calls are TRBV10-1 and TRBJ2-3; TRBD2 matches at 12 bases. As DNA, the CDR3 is TGCGCCAGCAGTGAGGCTAGCGGGGGGGCCGGTACGCAGTATTTT. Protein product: CASSEASGGAGTQYF.